These T cell receptor beta chains were read from a single sample in a study of T cell responses to AZD1222 COVID-19 vaccine. Sequencing was performed with immunoSEQ multiplex PCR; in TCRdb, only in-frame clones are kept and a portion is missing. The sample holds about 170,000 clones, 90% seen once. Specimen: peripheral blood, collected on day 0 of AZD1222 vaccination. These receptors all stem from an adult in good health. CDR3s include the opening cysteine and the closing phenylalanine or tryptophan. The D gene is left open where the match is weak. Clone size, where shown, is once, few, many, or a class for clones that have expanded.

few | - | TRBJ1-6 | TRBV6-5 | CASSYIGSYNSPLHF | TGTGCCAGCAGTTACATCGGCTCCTATAATTCACCCCTCCACTTT
- | TRBD2 | TRBJ2-2 | TRBV4-2 | CASSQDGLGLAGTTGELFF | TGTGCCAGCAGCCAAGATGGGTTGGGACTAGCGGGGACCACCGGGGAGCTGTTTTTT
- | TRBD2 | TRBJ2-2 | TRBV11-3 | CASTPRGLAGTGELFF | TGTGCCAGCACTCCAAGGGGCCTAGCGGGGACCGGGGAGCTGTTTTTT
- | - | TRBJ1-1 | TRBV30 | CAWSEAGHTEAFF | TGTGCCTGGAGTGAGGCAGGTCACACTGAAGCTTTCTTT
- | TRBD1 | TRBJ1-6 | TRBV4-1 | CASSRGTVLSNSPLHF | TGCGCCAGCAGCCGAGGGACAGTGCTTTCCAATTCACCCCTCCACTTT
- | - | TRBJ1-3 | TRBV13 | CASSLVQDFHTGNTIYF | TGTGCCAGCAGCTTAGTCCAGGACTTCCATACTGGAAACACCATATATTTT
- | - | TRBJ1-2 | TRBV11-3 | CASSLDSYGYTF | TGTGCCAGCAGCTTAGACTCGTATGGCTACACCTTC
- | TRBD1 | TRBJ2-7 | TRBV2 | CASRRQGKDEQYF | TGTGCCAGCAGACGACAGGGGAAGGACGAGCAGTACTTC
- | TRBD1 | TRBJ1-6 | TRBV27 | CASSGGTGLSPLHF | TGTGCCAGCAGCGGCGGGACAGGACTTTCACCCCTCCACTTT
- | - | TRBJ2-5 | TRBV28 | CASSLFVGGQETQYF | TGTGCCAGCAGTTTATTTGTGGGGGGACAAGAGACCCAGTACTTC
- | TRBD2 | TRBJ2-2 | TRBV10-3 | CATLQGGTGELFF | TGTGCCACCCTCCAGGGAGGGACCGGGGAGCTGTTTTTT
- | TRBD1 | TRBJ1-6 | TRBV3-1/TRBV3-2 | CASSARDRGSPLHF | TGTGCCAGCAGCGCCCGGGACAGGGGTTCACCCCTCCACTTT
- | - | TRBJ1-5 | TRBV20-1 | CSASSGGPNQPQHF | TGCAGTGCTAGTTCGGGGGGGCCAAATCAGCCCCAGCATTTT
- | TRBD1 | TRBJ1-6 | TRBV14 | CASSPPDRGRVDNLPPNSPLHF | TGTGCCAGCAGCCCCCCAGACAGGGGGAGGGTCGACAATCTACCACCAAATTCACCCCTCCACTTT
- | TRBD1 | TRBJ1-2 | TRBV23-1 | CASRTGTGGTHNYGYTF | TGCGCCAGCAGAACCGGGACAGGGGGAACTCATAACTATGGCTACACCTTC
- | - | TRBJ1-1 | TRBV19 | CASRRGANTEAFF | TGTGCCAGCCGTCGGGGGGCGAACACTGAAGCTTTCTTT
once | - | TRBJ1-2 | TRBV4-2 | CASSSPTNYGYTF | TGTGCCAGCAGCTCCCCGACTAACTATGGCTACACCTTC
once | - | TRBJ1-5 | TRBV7-6 | CASSPAVSTATRGNQPQHF | TGTGCCAGCAGCCCCGCCGTTTCGACAGCTACAAGGGGCAATCAGCCCCAGCATTTT
- | TRBD1 | TRBJ1-2 | TRBV27 | CASMFSVTGALGYTF | TGTGCCAGCATGTTTTCCGTCACAGGGGCATTAGGCTACACCTTC
- | TRBD1 | TRBJ1-1 | TRBV19 | CASSIYEGTGPNTEAFF | TGTGCCAGTAGTATTTACGAGGGGACAGGGCCGAACACTGAAGCTTTCTTT
- | TRBD1 | TRBJ1-1 | TRBV7-9 | CASSRRQGMNTEAFF | TGTGCCAGCAGCAGACGACAGGGCATGAACACTGAAGCTTTCTTT
- | - | TRBJ1-1 | TRBV6-6 | CASSDTLNPEAFF | TGTGCCAGCTCGGACACCCTTAATCCTGAAGCTTTCTTT
- | - | TRBJ2-2 | TRBV28 | CASTRSGWRTNTGELFF | TGTGCCAGCACCCGGTCGGGGTGGCGGACGAACACCGGGGAGCTGTTTTTT
- | - | TRBJ1-6 | TRBV24-1 | CATSDRQNSPLHF | TGTGCCACCAGTGATCGACAGAATTCACCCCTCCACTTT
- | - | TRBJ2-7 | TRBV27 | CASSVHRVSEQYF | TGTGCCAGCAGTGTACACAGGGTGTCCGAGCAGTACTTC
- | - | TRBJ2-7 | TRBV5-1 | CASSLLAGSYEQYF | TGCGCCAGCAGCTTGTTGGCAGGATCCTACGAGCAGTACTTC
- | - | TRBJ2-5 | TRBV6-2/TRBV6-3 | CASSYVSGTLETQYF | TGTGCCAGCAGTTACGTTTCGGGGACTTTAGAGACCCAGTACTTC
- | - | TRBJ1-4 | TRBV6-5 | CASNPTGKGNEKLFF | TGTGCCAGCAACCCGACAGGAAAAGGAAATGAAAAACTGTTTTTT
few | - | TRBJ1-2 | TRBV13 | CASSRVGYTF | TGTGCCAGCAGCCGAGTGGGCTACACCTTC
- | - | TRBJ2-1 | TRBV28 | CASSLGSYNEQFF | TGTGCCAGCAGTTTAGGCAGTTACAATGAGCAGTTCTTC
- | - | TRBJ1-5 | TRBV28 | CASSSWTGNQPQHF | TGTGCCAGCAGTTCCTGGACAGGCAATCAGCCCCAGCATTTT
- | TRBD1 | TRBJ1-3 | TRBV7-8 | CASSLGVRGQGSGNTIYF | TGTGCCAGCAGCTTAGGTGTAAGGGGACAGGGCTCTGGAAACACCATATATTTT
- | - | TRBJ1-2 | TRBV4-1 | CASSHPIRRGYTF | TGCGCCAGCAGCCACCCGATCCGCCGTGGCTACACCTTC
- | - | TRBJ1-4 | TRBV7-9 | CASSSKGGFSEKLFF | TGTGCCAGCAGCTCCAAGGGGGGGTTTTCTGAAAAACTGTTTTTT
- | - | TRBJ2-7 | TRBV7-2 | CASSLALPSEQYF | TGTGCCAGCAGCTTAGCTCTGCCCAGCGAGCAGTACTTC
- | TRBD1 | TRBJ2-7 | TRBV4-1 | CASSQDRTGYEQYF | TGCGCCAGCAGCCAAGACCGGACAGGGTACGAGCAGTACTTC
- | - | TRBJ1-2 | TRBV7-9 | CASLPGQENYGYTF | TGTGCCAGTCTACCGGGACAAGAAAACTATGGCTACACCTTC
- | TRBD1 | TRBJ1-6 | TRBV7-6 | CASSLRTGGYNSPLHF | TGTGCCAGCAGCCTCCGGACAGGGGGCTATAATTCACCCCTCCACTTT
- | - | TRBJ2-3 | TRBV7-9 | CASSPQGRRRDTQYF | TGTGCCAGCAGCCCGCAGGGGCGACGCAGGGATACGCAGTATTTT
- | - | TRBJ2-7 | TRBV6-5 | CASSYTIPVGNYEQYF | TGTGCCAGCAGTTACACCATCCCGGTAGGGAACTACGAGCAGTACTTC
- | TRBD1 | TRBJ1-6 | TRBV5-1 | CASSFTGGINNSPLHF | TGCGCCAGCAGCTTTACAGGGGGCATCAATAATTCACCCCTCCACTTT
- | - | TRBJ2-4 | TRBV3-1/TRBV3-2 | CASSAHLAQGGNIQYF | TGTGCCAGCAGCGCCCACCTGGCCCAGGGGGGAAACATTCAGTACTTC
- | TRBD1 | TRBJ2-1 | TRBV7-3 | CASSLPLGQGNNEQFF | TGTGCCAGCAGCCTACCTTTGGGACAGGGGAACAATGAGCAGTTCTTC
- | TRBD1 | TRBJ2-2 | TRBV6-5 | CASTPGTVGTGELFF | TGTGCCAGCACCCCCGGGACAGTGGGCACCGGGGAGCTGTTTTTT
- | TRBD1 | TRBJ2-7 | TRBV24-1 | CATSPGTAARFWEQYF | TGTGCCACCAGCCCTGGGACAGCGGCACGTTTTTGGGAGCAGTACTTC
- | - | TRBJ2-5 | TRBV5-8 | CASGDREQETQYF | TGTGCCAGCGGGGATCGAGAACAAGAGACCCAGTACTTC
- | - | TRBJ1-2 | TRBV29-1 | CSVRLDGINYGYTF | TGCAGCGTCCGACTGGACGGCATTAACTATGGCTACACCTTC
- | - | TRBJ2-1 | TRBV19 | CASSMAEKSYNEQFF | TGTGCCAGTAGTATGGCCGAGAAGTCCTACAATGAGCAGTTCTTC
- | TRBD2 | TRBJ2-7 | TRBV6-5 | CASTFRGGIDEQYF | TGTGCCAGCACCTTTCGGGGGGGCATTGACGAGCAGTACTTC
- | - | TRBJ2-7 | TRBV14 | CASSYGQRTYEQYF | TGTGCCAGCAGCTACGGACAGAGAACCTACGAGCAGTACTTC
- | - | TRBJ1-3 | TRBV19 | CASSWTVSGNTIYF | TGTGCCAGTAGCTGGACAGTCTCTGGAAACACCATATATTTT
- | - | TRBJ1-4 | TRBV4-1 | CASSRDLGYRATNEKLFF | TGCGCCAGCAGCCGAGATCTCGGTTACAGGGCAACTAATGAAAAACTGTTTTTT
- | - | TRBJ1-4 | TRBV6-5 | CASSYARMRTNEKLFF | TGTGCCAGCAGTTACGCACGGATGCGAACTAATGAAAAACTGTTTTTT
- | TRBD1 | TRBJ1-2 | TRBV10-3 | CAISGGTVNYGYTF | TGTGCCATCAGTGGGGGGACAGTTAACTATGGCTACACCTTC
once | - | TRBJ1-5 | TRBV19 | CASSNQQGSNQPQHF | TGTGCCAGTAGTAATCAACAGGGTAGCAATCAGCCCCAGCATTTT
- | TRBD2 | TRBJ2-5 | TRBV9 | CASSAEGGTQETQYF | TGTGCCAGCAGCGCGGAGGGAGGGACCCAAGAGACCCAGTACTTC
- | - | TRBJ1-2 | TRBV28 | CASNGIGYGYTF | TGTGCCAGCAATGGAATAGGGTATGGCTACACCTTC
- | TRBD2 | TRBJ2-1 | TRBV19 | CASSIASGGAHEQFF | TGTGCCAGTAGTATAGCTAGCGGGGGGGCCCATGAGCAGTTCTTC
- | - | TRBJ1-4 | TRBV12-3/TRBV12-4 | CASREGEKLFF | TGTGCCAGCAGGGAGGGTGAAAAACTGTTTTTT
- | - | TRBJ1-1 | TRBV14 | CASSQPLGGGRLNTEAFF | TGTGCCAGCAGCCAACCTTTAGGTGGGGGACGGCTGAACACTGAAGCTTTCTTT